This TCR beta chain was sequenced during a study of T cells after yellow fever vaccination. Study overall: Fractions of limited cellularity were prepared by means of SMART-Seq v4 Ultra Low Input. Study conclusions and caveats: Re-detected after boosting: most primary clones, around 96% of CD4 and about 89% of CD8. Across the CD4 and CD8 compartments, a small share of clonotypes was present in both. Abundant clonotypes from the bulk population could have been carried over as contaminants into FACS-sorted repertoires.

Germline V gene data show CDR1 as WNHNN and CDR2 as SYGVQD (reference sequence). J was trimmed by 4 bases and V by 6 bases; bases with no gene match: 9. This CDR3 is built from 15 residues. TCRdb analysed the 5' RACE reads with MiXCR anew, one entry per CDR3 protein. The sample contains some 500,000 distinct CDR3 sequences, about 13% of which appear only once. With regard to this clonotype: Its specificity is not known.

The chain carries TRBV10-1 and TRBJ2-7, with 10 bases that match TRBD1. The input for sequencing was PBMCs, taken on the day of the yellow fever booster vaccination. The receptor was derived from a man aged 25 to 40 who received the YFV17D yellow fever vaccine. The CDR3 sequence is CASSPGQGRAYEQYF. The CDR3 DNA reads TGCGCCAGCAGCCCGGGACAGGGGAGGGCTTACGAGCAGTACTTC.